Listed below are T cell receptor beta chains from one sample, sequenced in a study of cytomegalovirus exposure and HLA in healthy donors. Here immunoSEQ multiplex PCR was the method, and the copy in TCRdb shows in-frame clones only, minus some. The data show about 160,000 clones, 70% to 80% seen once. Sequenced: PBMCs. The receptors derive from a woman between 50 and 59 years old in good health and CMV-seronegative. CDR3s leave out the opening cysteine and the closing phenylalanine or tryptophan.

TRBJ2-2	TRBV27	12	ASGAGLHTGELF
TRBJ2-1	TRBV27	13	ASGYRGAWYNEQF
TRBJ2-2	TRBV5-1	13	ASRVAGANTGELF
TRBJ1-1	TRBV7-2	11	ASSPWSGTEAF
TRBJ2-7	TRBV2	11	ASMGADLGEQY
-	TRBV7-9	12	ASSLGGPSYEQY
TRBJ2-2	TRBV10-1	11	ASQGRGTGELF
TRBJ1-4	TRBV16	16	ASSHPDRETATNEKLF
TRBJ1-2	TRBV19	12	ASSVDYSQYGYT
TRBJ1-1	TRBV27	11	ATAGQRNTEAF
TRBJ1-4	TRBV6-6	13	ASSTMPGKAEKLF
TRBJ1-1	TRBV9	12	ASSGRAYHTEAF
TRBJ2-1	TRBV27	11	ASSDRAYNEQF
TRBJ1-2	TRBV7-8	12	ASSLETRSYGYT
TRBJ2-5	TRBV7-2	10	ASRDNQETQY
TRBJ1-2	TRBV4-3	13	ASSQEGEENYGYT
TRBJ1-3	TRBV11-2	13	ASTSSGGVGNTIY
TRBJ2-7	TRBV7-2	12	ASSLGGGSYEQY
TRBJ2-7	TRBV27	11	ASSFRGGYEQY
TRBJ2-2	TRBV9	19	ASSVERSPGLAGVWTGELF
-	TRBV10-2	12	ASRRDRGLYEQY
TRBJ1-2	TRBV29-1	10	SVAGGYSGYT
TRBJ2-5	TRBV5-1	13	ASSLAVGDQETQY
TRBJ2-3	TRBV5-1	12	ASSYGGAGDTQY
TRBJ1-1	TRBV7-3	14	ASSSPTRGGPIGAF
TRBJ2-5	TRBV28	12	ASSLGGGRETQY
TRBJ1-3	TRBV30	10	AWSERGNTIY
TRBJ1-5	TRBV6-6	14	ASSYLGQGLNQPQH
TRBJ1-2	TRBV4-2	12	ASSQDTDPYGYT
TRBJ1-5	TRBV27	15	ASSLYGVLGVDQPQH
TRBJ2-7	TRBV7-2	12	ASRSGQGQGEQY
TRBJ1-1	TRBV27	11	ASTPSGGTEAF
TRBJ1-4	TRBV18	14	ASSPQRTGPNEKLF
TRBJ2-7	TRBV6-5	10	ASGKGLYEQY
TRBJ2-2	TRBV9	15	ASSARTSGGNTGELF
TRBJ1-1	TRBV6-6	14	ASRDTLGQGATEAF
TRBJ2-7	TRBV9	13	ASSVGTGLSYEQY
TRBJ2-7	TRBV4-1	14	ASSPRLAGFTGEQY
TRBJ2-7	TRBV5-4	12	ASSLDSRLYEQY
TRBJ2-7	TRBV28	12	ASSLNRGSDEQY
TRBJ1-1	TRBV14	13	ASSQEHRPNTEAF
TRBJ2-7	TRBV10-3	13	AISEPQRGTYEQY
TRBJ2-7	TRBV10-1	13	ASSESASGSYEQY
TRBJ1-4	TRBV2	10	ASRDGTGKLF
TRBJ1-2	TRBV4-1	13	ASSQGQENTYGYT
TRBJ2-5	TRBV5-1	13	ASSLEGAKQETQY
TRBJ2-2	TRBV28	13	ASRKGQGVGGELF
TRBJ2-1	TRBV7-3	15	ASSSPSGRSSYNEQF
TRBJ1-1	TRBV7-9	10	ASSPGGHEAF
TRBJ1-1	TRBV5-1	11	ASSLDPGTEAF
TRBJ1-1	TRBV28	13	ASSSGGWGLTEAF
TRBJ1-5	TRBV6-6	12	ASSYRTGNQPQH
TRBJ2-3	TRBV7-2	16	ASSLVRWPLTDTDTQY
TRBJ1-5	TRBV18	12	ASSPLAGDQPQH
TRBJ2-7	TRBV4-1	13	ASSLLRQDAYEQY
TRBJ2-7	TRBV25-1	14	ASSSPGTSMAYEQY
TRBJ2-7	TRBV28	12	ASSRPDSYDEQY
TRBJ2-7	TRBV9	17	ASSVGVSGSLTHSYEQY
TRBJ1-2	TRBV11-2	11	ASSSKQDYGYT
TRBJ2-7	TRBV27	12	ASSWAGGGHEQY